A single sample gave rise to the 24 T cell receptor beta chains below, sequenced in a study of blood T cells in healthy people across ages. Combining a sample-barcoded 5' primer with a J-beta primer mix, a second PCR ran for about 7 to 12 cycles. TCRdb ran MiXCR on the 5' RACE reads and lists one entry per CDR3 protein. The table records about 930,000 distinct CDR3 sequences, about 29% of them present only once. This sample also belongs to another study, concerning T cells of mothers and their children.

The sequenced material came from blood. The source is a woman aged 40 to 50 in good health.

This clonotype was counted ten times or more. This CDR3 reads CASSLGAGDGEQYF. CDR3 nucleotides: TGCGCCAGCAGCTTGGGGGCAGGGGATGGCGAGCAGTACTTC. The gene calls are TRBV5-1 and TRBJ2-7, with a tentative D call TRBD1 (6 bases). CDR1 and CDR2 from the germline V gene are SGHRS and YFSETQ. Between the trimmed V and J ends, which lost 0 bases and 6 bases, there was a span of 13 bases. This CDR3 comprises 14 residues.

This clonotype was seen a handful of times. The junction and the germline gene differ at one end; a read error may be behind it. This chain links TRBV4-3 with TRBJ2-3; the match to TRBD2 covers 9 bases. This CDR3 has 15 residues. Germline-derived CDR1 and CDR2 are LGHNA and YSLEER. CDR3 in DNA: TGCGCCGGCAGCCTCAGGACTAGCGGCACAGATACGCAGTATTTT. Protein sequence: CAGSLRTSGTDTQYF.

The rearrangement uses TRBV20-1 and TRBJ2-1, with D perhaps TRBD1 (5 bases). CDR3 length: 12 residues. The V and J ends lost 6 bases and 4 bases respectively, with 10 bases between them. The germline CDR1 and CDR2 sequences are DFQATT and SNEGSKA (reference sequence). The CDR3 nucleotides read TGCAGTGCCCCGGACACGTACAATGAGCAGTTCTTC. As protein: CSAPDTYNEQFF.

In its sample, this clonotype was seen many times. The CDR3 is CSARAAGGLSQETQYF. For the CDR3, the DNA is TGCAGTGCTAGAGCAGCGGGGGGGCTTTCCCAAGAGACCCAGTACTTC. The chain links TRBV20-1 to TRBJ2-5, with 10 positions matching TRBD2. The ends lost 1 base at V and 1 base at J; junction bases unmatched: 6. The CDR3 is 16 residues long. CDR1 and CDR2 (germline): DFQATT, SNEGSKA (reference sequence).

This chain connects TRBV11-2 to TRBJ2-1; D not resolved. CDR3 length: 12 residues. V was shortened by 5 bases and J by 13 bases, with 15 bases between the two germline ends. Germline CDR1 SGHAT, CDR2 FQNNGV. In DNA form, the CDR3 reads TGTGCCAGCAGCCCCCAACAAGAGACTCAGTTCTTC. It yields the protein CASSPQQETQFF.

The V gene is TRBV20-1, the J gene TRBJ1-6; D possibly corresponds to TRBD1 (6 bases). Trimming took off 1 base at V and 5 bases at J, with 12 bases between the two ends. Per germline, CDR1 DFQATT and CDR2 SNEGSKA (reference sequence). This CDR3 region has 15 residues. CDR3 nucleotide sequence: TGCAGTGCTAGAGGGACGGGGGCCAATAATTCACCCCTCCACTTT. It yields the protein CSARGTGANNSPLHF.

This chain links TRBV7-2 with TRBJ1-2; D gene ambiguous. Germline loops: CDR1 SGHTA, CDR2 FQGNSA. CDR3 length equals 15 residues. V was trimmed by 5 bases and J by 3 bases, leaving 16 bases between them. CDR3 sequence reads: CASSHNRAGDYGYTF. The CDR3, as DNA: TGTGCCAGCAGCCACAACCGGGCTGGGGACTATGGCTACACCTTC.

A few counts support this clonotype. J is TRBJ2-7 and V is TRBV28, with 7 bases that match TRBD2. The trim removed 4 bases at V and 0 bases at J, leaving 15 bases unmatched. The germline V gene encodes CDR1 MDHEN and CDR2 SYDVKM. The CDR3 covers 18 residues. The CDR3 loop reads CASSSSYSSGRSSYEQYF. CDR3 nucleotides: TGTGCCAGCAGTTCAAGTTACTCTAGCGGCCGAAGCTCCTACGAGCAGTACTTC.

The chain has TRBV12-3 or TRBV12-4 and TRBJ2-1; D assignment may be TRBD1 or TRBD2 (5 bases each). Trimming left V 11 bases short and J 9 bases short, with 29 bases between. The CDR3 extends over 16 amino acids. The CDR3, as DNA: TGTGCCGGCAATACACCCCGGGACCGCGAGACTTTTGAGCAGTTCTTC. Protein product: CAGNTPRDRETFEQFF.

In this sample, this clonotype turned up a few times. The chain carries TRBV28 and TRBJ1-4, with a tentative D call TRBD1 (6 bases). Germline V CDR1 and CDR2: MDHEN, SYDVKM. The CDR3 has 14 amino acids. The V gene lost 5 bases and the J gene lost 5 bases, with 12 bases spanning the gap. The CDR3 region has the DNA TGTGCCAGCAGTATAGGGGGAGGGAATGAAAAACTGTTTTTT. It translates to CASSIGGGNEKLFF.

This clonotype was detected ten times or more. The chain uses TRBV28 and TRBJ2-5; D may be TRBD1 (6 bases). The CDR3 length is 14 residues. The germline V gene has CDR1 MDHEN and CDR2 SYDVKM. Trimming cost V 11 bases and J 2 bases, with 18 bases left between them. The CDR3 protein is CASTEQGKQETQYF. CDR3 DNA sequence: TGTGCCTCAACCGAACAGGGAAAGCAAGAGACCCAGTACTTC.

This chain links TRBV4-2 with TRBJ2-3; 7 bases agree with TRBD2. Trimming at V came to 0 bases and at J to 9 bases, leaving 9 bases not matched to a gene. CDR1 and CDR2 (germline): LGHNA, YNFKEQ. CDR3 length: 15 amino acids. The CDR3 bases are TGTGCCAGCAGCCAAGAGCGGCTAGCGGCCAAAACGCAGTATTTT. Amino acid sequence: CASSQERLAAKTQYF.

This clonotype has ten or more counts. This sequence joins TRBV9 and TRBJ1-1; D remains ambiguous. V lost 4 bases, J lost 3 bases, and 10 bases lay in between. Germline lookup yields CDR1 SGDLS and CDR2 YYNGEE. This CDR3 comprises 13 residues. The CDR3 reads CASSIVEDTEAFF. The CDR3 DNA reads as TGTGCCAGCAGCATCGTTGAGGACACTGAAGCTTTCTTT.

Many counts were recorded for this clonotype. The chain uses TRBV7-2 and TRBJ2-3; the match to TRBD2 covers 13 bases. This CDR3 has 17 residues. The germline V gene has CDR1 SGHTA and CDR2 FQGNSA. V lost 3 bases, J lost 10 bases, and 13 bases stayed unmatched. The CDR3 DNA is TGTGCCAGCAGCTTCCGTCAGGGACTAGCGGGGCGGGGAGCGCAGTATTTT. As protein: CASSFRQGLAGRGAQYF.

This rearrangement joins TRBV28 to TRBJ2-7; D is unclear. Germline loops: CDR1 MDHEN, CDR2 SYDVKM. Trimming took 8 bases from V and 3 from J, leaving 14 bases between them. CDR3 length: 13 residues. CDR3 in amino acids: CASHAGFLYEQYF. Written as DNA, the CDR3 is TGTGCCAGCCACGCCGGGTTTCTCTACGAGCAGTACTTC. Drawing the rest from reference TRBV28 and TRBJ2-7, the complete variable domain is DVKVTQSSRYLVKRTGEKVFLECVQDMDHENMFWYRQDPGLGLRLIYFSYDVKMKEKGDIPEGYSVSREKKERFSLILESASTNQTSMYLCASHAGFLYEQYFGPGTRLTVT.

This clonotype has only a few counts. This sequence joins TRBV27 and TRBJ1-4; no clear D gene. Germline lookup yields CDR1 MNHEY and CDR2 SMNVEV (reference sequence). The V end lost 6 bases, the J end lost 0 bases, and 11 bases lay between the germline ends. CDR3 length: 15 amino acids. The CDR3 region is CASSASYPTNEKLFF. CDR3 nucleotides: TGTGCCAGCAGCGCTTCTTACCCAACTAATGAAAAACTGTTTTTT. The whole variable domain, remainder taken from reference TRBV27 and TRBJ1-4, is EAQVTQNPRYLITVTGKKLTVTCSQNMNHEYMSWYRQDPGLGLRQIYYSMNVEVTDKGDVPEGYKVSRKEKRNFPLILESPSPNQTSLYFCASSASYPTNEKLFFGSGTQLSVL.

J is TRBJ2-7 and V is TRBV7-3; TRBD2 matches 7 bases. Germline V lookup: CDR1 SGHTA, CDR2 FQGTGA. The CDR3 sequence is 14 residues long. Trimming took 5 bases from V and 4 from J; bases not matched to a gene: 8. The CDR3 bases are TGTGCCAGCAGCCAAAGGTCCGGGAGGTACGAGCAGTACTTC. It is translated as CASSQRSGRYEQYF. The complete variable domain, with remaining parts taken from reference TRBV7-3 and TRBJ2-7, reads GAGVSQTPSNKVTEKGKYVELRCDPISGHTALYWYRQSLGQGPEFLIYFQGTGAADDSGLPNDRFFAVRPEGSVSTLKIQRTERGDSAVYLCASSQRSGRYEQYFGPGTRLTVT.

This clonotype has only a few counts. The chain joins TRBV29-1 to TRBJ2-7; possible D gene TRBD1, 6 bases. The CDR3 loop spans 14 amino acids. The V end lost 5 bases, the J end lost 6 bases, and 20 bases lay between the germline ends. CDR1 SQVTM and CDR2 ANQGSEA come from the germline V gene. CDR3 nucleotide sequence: TGCAGCGTTTTGGCCGGGACACCTTACCGCGAGCAGTACTTC. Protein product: CSVLAGTPYREQYF.

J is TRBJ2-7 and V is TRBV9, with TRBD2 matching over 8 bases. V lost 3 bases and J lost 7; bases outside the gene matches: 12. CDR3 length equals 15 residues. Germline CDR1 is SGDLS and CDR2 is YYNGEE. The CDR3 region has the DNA TGTGCCAGCAGCGCGGGAGGGATATCCTACAATGAGCAGTACTTC. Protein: CASSAGGISYNEQYF.

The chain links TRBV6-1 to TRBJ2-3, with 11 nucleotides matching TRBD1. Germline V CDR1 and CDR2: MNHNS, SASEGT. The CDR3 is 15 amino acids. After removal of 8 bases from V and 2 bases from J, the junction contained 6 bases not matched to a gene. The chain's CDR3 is CASGGTGGPTDTQYF. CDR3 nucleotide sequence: TGTGCCAGCGGTGGGACAGGGGGGCCCACAGATACGCAGTATTTT.

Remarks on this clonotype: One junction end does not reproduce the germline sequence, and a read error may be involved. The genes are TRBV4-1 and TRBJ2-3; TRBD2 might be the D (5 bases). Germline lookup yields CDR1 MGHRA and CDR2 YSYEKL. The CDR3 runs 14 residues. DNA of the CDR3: TGCGCCAGCAGCCATGAGCTAGCAACAGATGCGCAGTATTTT. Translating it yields CASSHELATDAQYF.

CDR3 DNA sequence: TGCAGTGCTAGGGGGGGACAGGGGGCAAGTGGGGCCAACGTCCTGACTTTC. This codes for CSARGGQGASGANVLTF. The rearrangement uses TRBV20-1 and TRBJ2-6, with 12 bases matching TRBD1. The CDR3 contains 17 residues. After removal of 3 bases from V and 3 bases from J, the junction contained 6 bases not matched to a gene. Germline loops: CDR1 DFQATT, CDR2 SNEGSKA (reference sequence).

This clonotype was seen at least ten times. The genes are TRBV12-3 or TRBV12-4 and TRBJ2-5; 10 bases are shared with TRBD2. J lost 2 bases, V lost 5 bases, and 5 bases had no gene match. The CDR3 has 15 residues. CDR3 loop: CASSGGLAEQETQYF. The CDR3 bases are TGTGCCAGCAGTGGCGGACTAGCGGAACAAGAGACCCAGTACTTC.

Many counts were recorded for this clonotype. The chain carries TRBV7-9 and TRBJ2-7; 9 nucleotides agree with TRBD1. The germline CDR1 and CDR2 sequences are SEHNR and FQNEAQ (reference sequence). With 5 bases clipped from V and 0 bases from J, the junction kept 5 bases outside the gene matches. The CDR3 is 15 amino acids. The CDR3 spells CASSELDRGSYEQYF. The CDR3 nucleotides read TGTGCCAGCAGCGAACTGGACAGGGGCTCCTACGAGCAGTACTTC. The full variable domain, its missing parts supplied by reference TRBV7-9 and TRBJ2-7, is DTGVSQNPRHKITKRGQNVTFRCDPISEHNRLYWYRQTLGQGPEFLTYFQNEAQLEKSRLLSDRFSAERPKGSFSTLEIQRTEQGDSAMYLCASSELDRGSYEQYFGPGTRLTVT.